This T cell receptor (beta chain) was sequenced during a study of blood T cell repertoires in COVID-19. Under the authors' procedure: By means of reference gene primer amplification, nucleated cell counts were estimated. This table comes from immunoSEQ multiplex PCR, and its TCRdb copy is limited to in-frame clones, with some not included. The DNA was the basis for D and trimming; V, J and clone size are from that table. The sample has more than 120,000 clones, approximately 87% seen once. This clone was counted a single time. The CDR3 contains 11 residues. Trimming left V 2 bases short and J 12 bases short, with 8 bases between. CDR1 and CDR2 from the germline V gene are KGHSH and LQKENI.

Sequenced material: peripheral blood. V gene TRBV18 combines with J gene TRBJ2-1; D unclear. This TCR was sampled from a man between 45 and 60 years old who had recovered from COVID-19. Here the CDR3 reads CASSPGSGQFF. CDR3 DNA sequence: TGTGCCAGCTCACCAGGGTCAGGGCAGTTCTTC.